The 24 T cell receptor beta chains reported below all come from one sample, sequenced in a study of glioma-infiltrating T cells. Amplification of TCR alpha and beta CDR3 regions from RNA used iRepertoire nested multiplex PCR. TCRdb redid the calling of the multiplex PCR reads with MiXCR, one entry per CDR3 protein. The sample carries a few hundred thousand distinct CDR3 sequences, roughly two fifths recorded once. Sequences were obtained from glioma tissue, nonneoplastic brain tissue, or PBMCs (not recorded which). These receptors all stem from a human donor with low-grade glioma or glioblastoma, undergoing nonglioma brain surgery, or in good health (not recorded which).

A word on this clonotype: It may be a read error: a sequence one base away is much more abundant. The V and J genes are TRBV6-1 and TRBJ2-5; D uncertain. The germline V gene encodes CDR1 MNHNS and CDR2 SASEGT. The CDR3 runs to 10 residues. The CDR3 region has the DNA TGTGCCATAAGGGTGGAGACCAAGTACTTC. This translates into CAIRVETKYF.

Note on this clonotype: A much larger clone sits a single nucleotide away, making a read error possible. The genes are TRBV6-6 and TRBJ2-5; TRBD1 might be the D (5 bases). The CDR3 totals 11 residues. The germline V gene has CDR1 MNHNY and CDR2 SVGAGI (reference sequence). Trimming took 10 bases from V and 3 from J, leaving 9 bases between them. In DNA form, the CDR3 reads TGTGCCACGAAGACAGAAGAGACCCAGTACTTC. Protein: CATKTEETQYF.

This sequence joins TRBV18 and TRBJ1-4; no firm D call. In germline, CDR1 is KGHSH, CDR2 LQKENI. CDR3 length: 14 residues. Trimming stripped 3 bases from V and 7 bases from J, with 12 bases between. The CDR3 nucleotides read TGTGCCAGCTCACCTCCTCCATACGGTGAAAAACTGTTTTTT. This encodes CASSPPPYGEKLFF.

The V and J genes are TRBV27 and TRBJ2-4; no clear D. V was clipped by 5 bases and J by 1 base, with 9 bases between them. This CDR3 is built from 14 residues. Per germline, CDR1 MNHEY and CDR2 SMNVEV (reference sequence). DNA for the CDR3: TGTGCCAGCAGTCCCTATGGGGCCAAAAACATTCAGTACTTC. Encoded protein: CASSPYGAKNIQYF.

V is TRBV30 and J is TRBJ2-1, with D possibly called TRBD1 or TRBD2 (5 bases each). V was pared by 7 bases and J by 1 base, with 11 bases between. CDR1 is GTSNPN and CDR2 is SVGIG in the germline V gene (reference sequence). The CDR3 contains 13 residues. As DNA, the CDR3 is TGTGCCTCGAGGGGTCTTTCCTACAATGAGCAGTTCTTC. This encodes CASRGLSYNEQFF.

The J gene is TRBJ2-4, the V gene TRBV12-3 or TRBV12-4, with D uncertain. Trimming shortened V by 6 bases and J by 0 bases, and 12 bases separated the two germline ends. The CDR3 is 15 residues long. The CDR3 DNA reads as TGTGCCAGCAGCCCCTTTGGGGTAGCCAAAAACATTCAGTACTTC. This codes for CASSPFGVAKNIQYF.

As concerns this clonotype: A clone one base away is much larger, so this may be a read error. This chain connects TRBV6-5 to TRBJ2-7, with D possibly TRBD2 on 5 matching bases. CDR3 length: 14 residues. Germline V CDR1 and CDR2: MNHEY, SVGAGI. The CDR3 nucleotides are TGTGCCAGCAGTTCGACTACAAAGGAGCTCGAGGAGTACTTC. Protein sequence: CASSSTTKELEEYF.

This clonotype was detected many times. An end of the junction differs from the germline gene, which may be a read error. The rearrangement links TRBV27 to TRBJ1-1; D is uncertain. This CDR3 is built from 13 residues. From germline, CDR1 is MNHEY and CDR2 SMNVEV (reference sequence). The CDR3, as DNA: TGTGCCAGCAGTTTTTATATGAACGCTGAAGCTTTCTTT. Its protein is CASSFYMNAEAFF.

V usage is TRBV2 and J usage is TRBJ2-3; 8 bases match TRBD2. The CDR3 contains 21 residues. The trim removed 5 bases at V and 6 bases at J, leaving 28 bases unmatched. Germline CDR1 SNHLY, CDR2 FYNNEI. CDR3 loop: CASSLASGGREGDLLVDTQYF. CDR3 DNA: TGTGCCAGCAGTTTAGCCTCGGGGGGCCGGGAGGGAGACCTCCTAGTTGATACGCAGTATTTT.

This clonotype has more than one count but fewer than ten. The V call is TRBV10-3, the J call TRBJ2-3; no definite D call. Germline V gene sequence: CDR1 ENHRY, CDR2 SYGVKD. CDR3 length: 14 residues. The V gene lost 0 bases and the J gene lost 8 bases, with 12 bases spanning the gap. CDR3 DNA sequence: TGTGCCATCAGTGAGTCGTGGCCTACGGGTACGCAGTATTTT. Protein: CAISESWPTGTQYF.

This chain joins TRBV5-1 and TRBJ1-1, with D possibly matching TRBD1 (5 bases). The V end was cut by 0 bases, the J end by 4 bases, with 10 bases between. The V gene's germline CDR1 is SGHRS and CDR2 YFSETQ. The CDR3 contains 14 residues. As DNA, the CDR3 is TGCGCCAGCAGCTTGGATGGGGGGAGCACTGAAGCTTTCTTT. As protein: CASSLDGGSTEAFF.

This clonotype was picked up a small number of times. The CDR3 region has the DNA TGTGCCAGCAGCCAGGACAGGGGGCATGGAGATACGCAGTATTTT. Translation gives CASSQDRGHGDTQYF. This chain connects TRBV4-2 to TRBJ2-3; 11 bases line up with TRBD1. The length of the CDR3 is 15 residues. In germline, CDR1 is LGHNA, CDR2 YNFKEQ. The V and J ends lost 3 bases and 5 bases, in that order; junction bases with no gene match: 4.

This clonotype was seen repeatedly, ten times or more. The gene calls are TRBV20-1 and TRBJ2-7; 7 bases are a match to TRBD1. V was clipped by 6 bases and J by 1 base; unmatched bases: 12. The CDR3 has 15 amino acids. CDR1 is DFQATT, CDR2 SNEGSKA, per germline (reference sequence). CDR3: CSAPRPRDSSYEQYF. CDR3 nucleotide sequence: TGCAGTGCCCCTCGCCCACGGGACAGTTCCTACGAGCAGTACTTC.

This chain uses TRBV28 with TRBJ2-5, with D tentatively TRBD1 (5 bases). Looked up from germline, CDR1 is MDHEN and CDR2 is SYDVKM. The CDR3 contains 14 residues. V gave up 6 bases and J gave up 3 bases, with 14 bases separating them. This CDR3 is CASRPLDSKETQYF. CDR3 DNA sequence: TGTGCCAGCAGACCCCTAGACAGTAAAGAGACCCAGTACTTC. The full variable domain, in which reference TRBV28 and TRBJ2-5 provide the parts outside the CDR3, is DVKVTQSSRYLVKRTGEKVFLECVQDMDHENMFWYRQDPGLGLRLIYFSYDVKMKEKGDIPEGYSVSREKKERFSLILESASTNQTSMYLCASRPLDSKETQYFGPGTRLLVL.

This rearrangement joins TRBV4-3 to TRBJ2-7; maybe TRBD1 (6 bases). Trimming left V 4 bases short and J 0 bases short, with 16 bases between. Per germline, CDR1 LGHNA and CDR2 YSLEER. This CDR3 is built from 16 residues. The CDR3 nucleotides read TGCGCCAGCAGCCTCCTCCTGACAGGAGCCTCCTACGAGCAGTACTTC. Amino acids: CASSLLLTGASYEQYF.

This clonotype appeared many times. V usage is TRBV25-1 and J usage is TRBJ1-2; D not certain. The V end lost 5 bases, the J end lost 8 bases, and 15 bases lay between the germline ends. Germline V gene data show CDR1 as MGHDK and CDR2 as SYGVNS. The CDR3 is made up of 13 amino acids. DNA for the CDR3: TGTGCCAGCAGTAGAGAGAACCGAGGGGGCTACACCTTC. The encoded protein is CASSRENRGGYTF.

This clonotype has only a few counts. The genes are TRBV15 and TRBJ2-7, with D unresolved. CDR3 length: 12 residues. Germline CDR1 is LNHNV and CDR2 is YYDKDF (reference sequence). Between the trimmed V and J ends, which lost 2 bases and 4 bases, there was a span of 6 bases. The CDR3 region has the DNA TGTGCCACCAGCAGATCCGGGTACGAGCAGTACTTC. Translating gives CATSRSGYEQYF.

This clonotype has ten or more counts. This chain joins TRBV28 and TRBJ1-2, with D perhaps matching TRBD1 (5 bases). CDR3 length: 14 amino acids. The germline V and J ends were trimmed by 6 bases and 3 bases, with 14 bases remaining between them. Germline assignment: CDR1 MDHEN and CDR2 SYDVKM. The CDR3: CASRGDGSYYGYTF. The CDR3 DNA reads as TGTGCCAGCAGAGGGGACGGATCGTACTATGGCTACACCTTC.

The J gene is TRBJ2-1, the V gene TRBV2; 12 bases match TRBD1. V lost 2 bases to trimming and J lost 4 bases; unmatched junction nucleotides: 6. The CDR3 runs 17 residues. The germline gives CDR1 SNHLY, CDR2 FYNNEI. CDR3 region: CASSERGQGAHYNEQFF. In nucleotides, the CDR3 is TGTGCCAGCAGTGAAAGGGGACAGGGGGCCCATTACAATGAGCAGTTCTTC.

This clonotype was found a few times. The chain carries TRBV7-9 and TRBJ1-1; D is uncertain. Germline V gene sequence: CDR1 SEHNR, CDR2 FQNEAQ (reference sequence). The germline V and J ends were trimmed by 6 bases and 8 bases, with 13 bases remaining between them. This CDR3 spans 12 amino acids. CDR3 bases: TGTGCCAGCAGTCAAGGAAGGCGGGAAGCTTTCTTT. This codes for CASSQGRREAFF.

This chain uses TRBV20-1 with TRBJ2-7; TRBD2 aligns across 10 bases. Trimming cost V 2 bases and J 4 bases; bases outside gene matches: 11. Per germline, CDR1 DFQATT and CDR2 SNEGSKA (reference sequence). The CDR3 runs to 16 residues. CDR3 coding DNA: TGCAGTGCTAGACCCCGCGCTAGCGGGAGTTTGTACGAGCAGTACTTC. Translating it yields CSARPRASGSLYEQYF.

In regard to this clonotype: A much more abundant neighbour one base away suggests this may be a read error. V gene TRBV4-1 combines with J gene TRBJ1-2, with a tentative D call TRBD1 (5 bases). This CDR3 region has 16 residues. Germline lookup yields CDR1 MGHRA and CDR2 YSYEKL. V dropped 4 bases and J dropped 3 bases, with 18 bases sitting between them. The CDR3: CASSRGPETGHYGYTF. The CDR3 nucleotides are TGCGCCAGCAGCCGAGGGCCCGAAACAGGACACTATGGCTACACCTTC.

For this clonotype: Possible read error: a much larger clone is one base away. J is TRBJ1-5 and V is TRBV20-1, with D possibly matching TRBD1 (5 bases). Deletions cut 5 bases from V and 4 bases from J, with 15 bases between. CDR1 and CDR2 (germline): DFQATT, SNEGSKA (reference sequence). The CDR3 runs 14 residues. The CDR3, as DNA: TGCAGTGCTCACCCCCCATGGACAAATCAGCCCCAGCATTTT. As protein: CSAHPPWTNQPQHF.

The V call is TRBV7-3, the J call TRBJ2-1, with a weak D call TRBD2 (5 bases). The CDR3 covers 13 residues. Germline V gives CDR1 SGHTA, CDR2 FQGTGA. Trimming shortened V by 5 bases and J by 5 bases, and 10 bases separated the two germline ends. The CDR3 nucleotides read TGTGCCAGCAGCCGGGGTAGGGACAATGAGCAGTTCTTC. The encoded protein is CASSRGRDNEQFF.